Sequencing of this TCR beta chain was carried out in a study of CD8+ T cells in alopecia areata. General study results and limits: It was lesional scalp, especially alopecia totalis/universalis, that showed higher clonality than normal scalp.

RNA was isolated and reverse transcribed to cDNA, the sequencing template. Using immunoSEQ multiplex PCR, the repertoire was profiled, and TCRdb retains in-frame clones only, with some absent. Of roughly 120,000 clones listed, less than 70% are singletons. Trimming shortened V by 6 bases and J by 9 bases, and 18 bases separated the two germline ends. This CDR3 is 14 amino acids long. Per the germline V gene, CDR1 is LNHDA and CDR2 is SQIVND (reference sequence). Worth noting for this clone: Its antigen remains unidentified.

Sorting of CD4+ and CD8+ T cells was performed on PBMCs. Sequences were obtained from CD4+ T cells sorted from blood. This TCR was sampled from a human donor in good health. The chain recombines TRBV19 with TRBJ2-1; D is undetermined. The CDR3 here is CASSPATLVSEQFF. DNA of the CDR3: TGTGCCAGTAGCCCAGCTACCTTAGTGAGTGAGCAGTTCTTC.